This TCR beta chain was identified during a study of blood T cell repertoires in COVID-19. Whole-study context: Researchers got acute and convalescent COVID-19 samples from the United States, Italy and Spain.

Data came from immunoSEQ multiplex PCR; TCRdb stores just in-frame clones and leaves some out. Of some 83,000 clones in the sample, approximately 80% are singletons; the top ten hold approximately 44%. In germline, CDR1 is SGDLS, CDR2 YYNGEE. The CDR3 covers 13 residues. Between the trimmed V and J ends, which lost 0 bases and 2 bases, there was a span of 5 bases. The TCR sequence derives from an elderly man with acute or convalescent COVID-19. The sequenced sample was peripheral blood. The rearrangement uses TRBV9 and TRBJ1-1; D unresolved. The CDR3 loop reads CASSVGPNTEAFF. The CDR3 DNA is TGTGCCAGCAGCGTAGGGCCAAACACTGAAGCTTTCTTT.